Following are 28 T cell receptor beta chains from one sample sequenced in a study of human T cells and chemical hapten exposure. Unfractionated whole blood yielded the extracted total RNA. TCRdb processed the 5' RACE reads anew with MiXCR; each CDR3 protein has one entry. The data show approximately 80,000 distinct CDR3 sequences, with roughly 15% seen just once and nearly 7% held by the top ten. The receptors were gathered from a female donor in good health.

V usage is TRBV27 and J usage is TRBJ1-1, with 7 bases identical to TRBD1. Germline CDR1 MNHEY, CDR2 SMNVEV (reference sequence). This CDR3 has 15 amino acids. V trimming: 3 bases; J trimming: 1 base; junction bases outside the gene matches: 5. This CDR3 reads CASSFLGGRNTEAFF. DNA of the CDR3: TGTGCCAGCAGTTTTTTAGGGGGCCGGAACACTGAAGCTTTCTTT.

The chain carries TRBV4-1 and TRBJ2-7; 9 positions agree with TRBD2. Germline V gives CDR1 MGHRA, CDR2 YSYEKL. The CDR3 extends over 15 amino acids. Unmatched junction bases numbered 7, after V lost 3 bases and J lost 4 bases. This CDR3 is CASSQFSGGAYEQYF. The CDR3 coding sequence is TGCGCCAGCAGCCAGTTTAGCGGGGGAGCTTACGAGCAGTACTTC.

V and J are TRBV11-3 and TRBJ2-5, with D tentatively TRBD2 (5 bases). The germline CDR1 and CDR2 sequences are SGHNT and YENEEA. This CDR3 region has 13 residues. V lost 3 bases and J lost 1, with 6 bases in between. DNA of the CDR3: TGTGCCAGCAGCTTCGGAGGCCAAGAGACCCAGTACTTC. This sequence encodes CASSFGGQETQYF.

The chain uses TRBV7-2 and TRBJ2-1, with TRBD2 identical over 7 bases. The germline CDR1 and CDR2 sequences are SGHTA and FQGNSA. Germline trimming cut 0 bases from V and 4 bases from J; bases unmatched to any gene: 3. This CDR3 has 15 residues. This CDR3 is CASSLARDYYNEQFF. DNA of the CDR3: TGTGCCAGCAGCTTAGCCCGGGACTATTACAATGAGCAGTTCTTC.

This clonotype turned up a few times. The genes are TRBV14 and TRBJ2-3; no clear D. The V gene lost 1 base and the J gene lost 6 bases, with 8 bases spanning the gap. Per the germline V gene, CDR1 is SGHDN and CDR2 is FVKESK. This CDR3 is built from 13 residues. The CDR3 sequence is CASSQVVGDTQYF. In nucleotides, the CDR3 is TGTGCCAGCAGCCAAGTCGTCGGGGATACGCAGTATTTT.

This chain links TRBV30 with TRBJ2-7; perhaps TRBD1 as D (6 bases). The CDR3 spans 16 residues. V was trimmed by 2 bases and J by 0 bases, leaving 17 bases between them. In germline, CDR1 is GTSNPN, CDR2 SVGIG (reference sequence). The CDR3 DNA is TGTGCCTGGAGTCTAAGATGGACAGCCAGCTCCTACGAGCAGTACTTC. Translation gives CAWSLRWTASSYEQYF.

This clonotype occurred many times. V is TRBV30 and J is TRBJ2-2; 7 nucleotides line up with TRBD2. V lost 0 bases to trimming and J lost 5 bases; unmatched junction nucleotides: 9. The CDR3 is made up of 16 amino acids. Per germline, CDR1 GTSNPN and CDR2 SVGIG (reference sequence). The CDR3 DNA reads TGTGCCTGGAGTGTACTAGCTAGCGGACCTACCGGGGAGCTGTTTTTT. Amino acid sequence: CAWSVLASGPTGELFF.

A word on this clonotype: The germline gene is not matched at one end of the junction; a read error may be the cause. This chain joins TRBV10-1 and TRBJ1-1; no definite D call. This CDR3 spans 11 amino acids. Germline CDR1 is WNHNN and CDR2 is SYGVQD (reference sequence). CDR3 residues: CASSENSEAFF. In nucleotides, the CDR3 is TGCGCCAGCAGTGAGAACTCTGAAGCTTTCTTT.

This clonotype was seen many times. The rearrangement links TRBV4-1 to TRBJ1-1; 7 positions match TRBD1. Losses at the gene ends were 2 bases for V and 6 bases for J; bases not matched to a gene: 9. CDR1 MGHRA and CDR2 YSYEKL come from the germline V gene. The length of the CDR3 is 15 residues. The CDR3 coding sequence is TGCGCCAGCAGCCAAATTTTCAGGGGGACGTCTGAAGCTTTCTTT. This sequence encodes CASSQIFRGTSEAFF.

This sequence joins TRBV30 and TRBJ1-1; D possibly corresponds to TRBD1 (5 bases). The CDR3 has 13 amino acids. V lost 0 bases to trimming and J lost 5 bases, with 10 bases between them. Germline assignment: CDR1 GTSNPN and CDR2 SVGIG (reference sequence). The CDR3 region is CAWSVLRGTEAFF. Here the CDR3 DNA reads TGTGCCTGGAGTGTACTTCGGGGGACTGAAGCTTTCTTT.

This clonotype was counted only a few times. The chain uses TRBV12-3 or TRBV12-4 and TRBJ1-2; no clear D gene. CDR3 length equals 13 residues. Deletions cut 3 bases from V and 4 bases from J, with 9 bases between. The CDR3 is CASSFESVYGYTF. DNA of the CDR3: TGTGCCAGCAGTTTTGAGTCGGTCTATGGCTACACCTTC.

This clonotype appeared a few times. The rearrangement uses TRBV5-5 and TRBJ2-3, with D uncertain. Germline CDR1 is SGHKS and CDR2 is YYEKEE (reference sequence). The CDR3 totals 16 residues. V lost 7 bases and J 0 bases, leaving 18 bases between the germline ends. CDR3 protein: CASAIQLDPSTDTQYF. The CDR3 DNA reads TGTGCCAGCGCGATCCAGCTAGACCCTAGCACAGATACGCAGTATTTT.

The V call is TRBV10-3, the J call TRBJ2-6, with TRBD1 matching over 10 bases. V lost 5 bases and J lost 2; bases outside the gene matches: 3. CDR3 size: 16 residues. Germline CDR1 ENHRY, CDR2 SYGVKD. CDR3 coding DNA: TGTGCCATCAGTTGGGACAGGGGAACTGGGGCCAACGTCCTGACTTTC. Translation gives CAISWDRGTGANVLTF.

This clonotype was detected a few times. J is TRBJ1-6 and V is TRBV12-3 or TRBV12-4; TRBD1 might be the D (5 bases). This CDR3 contains 13 residues. V was pared by 4 bases and J by 15 bases, with 16 bases between. As DNA, the CDR3 is TGTGCCAGCAGTTCAGGGTCGTCGATTGTCCTCCACTTT. Translation gives CASSSGSSIVLHF.

V gene TRBV6-1 combines with J gene TRBJ2-3; tentatively, D is TRBD1 (5 bases). Deletions cut 6 bases from V and 0 bases from J, with 13 bases between. Per the germline V gene, CDR1 is MNHNS and CDR2 is SASEGT. This CDR3 has 15 amino acids. For the CDR3, the DNA is TGTGCCAGCAGCATCCCGCAGGGAAGCACAGATACGCAGTATTTT. Translation gives CASSIPQGSTDTQYF.

The rearrangement links TRBV7-9 to TRBJ2-5, with TRBD2 matching over 10 bases. V dropped 3 bases and J dropped 5; count of bases not matched to a gene: 9. The CDR3 contains 16 residues. The germline gives CDR1 SEHNR, CDR2 FQNEAQ (reference sequence). CDR3 sequence reads: CASSLGAGGPRETQYF. The CDR3 nucleotides are TGTGCCAGCAGCTTGGGAGCGGGAGGGCCGCGGGAGACCCAGTACTTC.

This clonotype was counted between two and nine times. The rearrangement joins TRBV28 to TRBJ2-3; 14 nucleotides line up with TRBD2. The CDR3 covers 16 residues. Germline-derived CDR1 and CDR2 are MDHEN and SYDVKM. V lost 6 bases and J lost 8; bases outside the gene matches: 10. The CDR3 sequence is CASRTGLAGESATQYF. The DNA for the CDR3 is TGTGCCAGCAGGACGGGACTAGCGGGAGAGTCGGCTACGCAGTATTTT. Full variable domain (rest looked up from reference TRBV28 and TRBJ2-3): DVKVTQSSRYLVKRTGEKVFLECVQDMDHENMFWYRQDPGLGLRLIYFSYDVKMKEKGDIPEGYSVSREKKERFSLILESASTNQTSMYLCASRTGLAGESATQYFGPGTRLTVL.

This sequence joins TRBV20-1 and TRBJ2-1; D could derive from TRBD1 or TRBD2 (7 bases each). The CDR3 loop spans 13 amino acids. Germline V lookup: CDR1 DFQATT, CDR2 SNEGSKA (reference sequence). V was pared by 3 bases and J by 8 bases, with 14 bases between. CDR3 sequence reads: CSASGRGRDEQFF. The DNA for the CDR3 is TGCAGTGCTAGTGGGAGGGGGCGCGATGAGCAGTTCTTC.

This chain uses TRBV5-1 with TRBJ1-1; D is ambiguous. Germline CDR1 is SGHRS and CDR2 is YFSETQ. CDR3 length equals 13 residues. Trimming took 8 bases from V and 4 from J, leaving 15 bases between them. The CDR3 nucleotides are TGCGCCAGGCCGGGCCCCGGGTGCACTGAAGCTTTCTTT. Residues: CARPGPGCTEAFF.

There are a few counts of this clonotype. This rearrangement joins TRBV6-2 or TRBV6-3 to TRBJ1-2, with 7 bases aligning to TRBD1. The CDR3 runs to 14 residues. After removal of 5 bases from V and 5 bases from J, the junction contained 8 bases not matched to a gene. Germline V gene data show CDR1 as MNHEY and CDR2 as SVGEGT. CDR3 coding DNA: TGTGCCAGCAGTCTTCCTCGGGACAGTTATGGCTACACCTTC. Amino acid sequence: CASSLPRDSYGYTF.

This clonotype was observed a few times. The rearrangement uses TRBV10-3 and TRBJ1-3; a possible D gene is TRBD1 (5 bases). This CDR3 has 14 amino acids. Trimming took 2 bases from V and 0 from J, leaving 5 bases between them. Germline lookup yields CDR1 ENHRY and CDR2 SYGVKD. CDR3: CAISEDSSGNTIYF. The CDR3 DNA follows: TGTGCCATCAGTGAGGACAGCTCTGGAAACACCATATATTTT.

The chain is built from TRBV7-2 and TRBJ1-5; no firm D call. The ends were cut back, 1 base at V and 3 bases at J, with 4 bases in the middle. The CDR3 runs 13 residues. In germline, CDR1 is SGHTA, CDR2 FQGNSA. The DNA for the CDR3 is TGTGCCAGCAGCTTAGATGCCAATCAGCCCCAGCATTTT. Amino acid sequence: CASSLDANQPQHF.

This clonotype was found a few times. The V and J genes are TRBV30 and TRBJ2-1, with D uncertain. CDR1 is GTSNPN, CDR2 SVGIG, per germline (reference sequence). The CDR3 contains 12 residues. Trimming removed 0 bases at V and 8 bases at J, with 8 bases between. CDR3 in DNA: TGTGCCTGGAGTGTGTACTGGGATGAGCAGTTCTTC. Translated: CAWSVYWDEQFF. The variable domain in full, completed from reference TRBV30 and TRBJ2-1, reads SQTIHQWPATLVQPVGSPLSLECTVEGTSNPNLYWYRQAAGRGLQLLFYSVGIGQISSEVPQNLSASRPQDRQFILSSKKLLLSDSGFYLCAWSVYWDEQFFGPGTRLTVL.

V and J are TRBV28 and TRBJ2-2, with D unresolved. V was shortened by 3 bases and J by 4 bases, with 12 bases between the two germline ends. CDR3 length: 15 residues. CDR1 and CDR2 from the germline V gene are MDHEN and SYDVKM. CDR3 region: CASSFWPIRTGELFF. The CDR3 nucleotides are TGTGCCAGCAGTTTTTGGCCAATCCGCACCGGGGAGCTGTTTTTT.

The chain joins TRBV12-5 to TRBJ2-2; 7 bases match TRBD1. CDR1 and CDR2 (germline): LGHNT, FRNRAP. The CDR3 covers 18 residues. V gave up 1 base and J gave up 1 base; unmatched junction bases: 9. The CDR3 here is CASGLDHPGQLNTGELFF. DNA for the CDR3: TGTGCTAGTGGTTTGGATCACCCGGGACAGTTGAACACCGGGGAGCTGTTTTTT.

The chain carries TRBV9 and TRBJ2-3; TRBD2 matches 7 bases. Germline-derived CDR1 and CDR2 are SGDLS and YYNGEE. The CDR3 has 15 residues. Trimming cost V 3 bases and J 2 bases; bases outside gene matches: 6. In DNA form, the CDR3 reads TGTGCCAGCAGCGGATTAGCGGGCCACACAGATACGCAGTATTTT. This translates into CASSGLAGHTDTQYF.

The CDR3 nucleotides read TGTGCCAGCAGCCGACAGGGCCTCTCTGGGGCCAACGTCCTGACTTTC. It translates to CASSRQGLSGANVLTF. The rearrangement links TRBV7-9 to TRBJ2-6; 7 bases map to TRBD1. Looked up from germline, CDR1 is SEHNR and CDR2 is FQNEAQ (reference sequence). V shed 5 bases and J 0 bases; nucleotides not matched to a gene: 4. The CDR3 length is 16 residues.

The rearrangement uses TRBV5-1 and TRBJ1-2; unclear D gene. In germline, CDR1 is SGHRS, CDR2 YFSETQ. With 0 bases removed from V and 11 bases from J, the gap between germline ends came to 8 bases. This CDR3 spans 11 amino acids. CDR3 amino acids: CASSLGPGYTF. Written as DNA, the CDR3 is TGCGCCAGCAGCTTGGGGCCCGGGTACACCTTC.